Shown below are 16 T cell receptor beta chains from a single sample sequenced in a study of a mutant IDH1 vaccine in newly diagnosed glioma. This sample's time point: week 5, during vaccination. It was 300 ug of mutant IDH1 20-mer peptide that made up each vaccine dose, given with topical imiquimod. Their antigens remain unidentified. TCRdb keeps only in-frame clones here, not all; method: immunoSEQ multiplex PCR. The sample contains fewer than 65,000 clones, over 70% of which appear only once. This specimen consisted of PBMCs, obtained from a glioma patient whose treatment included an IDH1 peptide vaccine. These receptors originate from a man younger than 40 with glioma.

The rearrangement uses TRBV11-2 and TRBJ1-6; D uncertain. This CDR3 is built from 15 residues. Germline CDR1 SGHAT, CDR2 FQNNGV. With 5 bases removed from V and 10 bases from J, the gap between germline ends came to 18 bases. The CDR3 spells CASSVGRGAGSPLHF. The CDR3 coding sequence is TGTGCCAGCAGCGTAGGACGGGGAGCAGGATCACCCCTCCACTTT.

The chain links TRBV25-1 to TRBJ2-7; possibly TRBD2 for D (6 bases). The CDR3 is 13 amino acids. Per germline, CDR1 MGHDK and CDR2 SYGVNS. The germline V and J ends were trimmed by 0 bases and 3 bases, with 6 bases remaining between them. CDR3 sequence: CASSEYGSYEQYF. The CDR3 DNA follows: TGTGCCAGCAGTGAATACGGGAGCTACGAGCAGTACTTC.

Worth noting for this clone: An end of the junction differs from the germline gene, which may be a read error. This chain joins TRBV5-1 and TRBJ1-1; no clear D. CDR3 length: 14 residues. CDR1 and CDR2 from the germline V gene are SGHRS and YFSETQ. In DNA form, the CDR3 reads TGTGCCAGCAGCCGGATAACGGTCAACACTGAAGCTTTCTTT. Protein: CASSRITVNTEAFF.

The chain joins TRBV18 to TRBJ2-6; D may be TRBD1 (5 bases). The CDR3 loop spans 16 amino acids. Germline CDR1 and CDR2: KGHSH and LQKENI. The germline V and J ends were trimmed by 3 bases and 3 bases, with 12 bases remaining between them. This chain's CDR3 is CASSPETDFGANVLTF. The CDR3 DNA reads TGTGCCAGCTCACCGGAGACAGACTTTGGGGCCAACGTCCTGACTTTC.

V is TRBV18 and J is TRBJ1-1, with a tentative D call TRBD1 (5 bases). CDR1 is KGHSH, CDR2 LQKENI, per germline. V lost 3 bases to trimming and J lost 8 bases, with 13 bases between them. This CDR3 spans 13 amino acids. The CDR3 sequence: CASSPVGSGEAFF. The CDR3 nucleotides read TGTGCCAGCTCACCGGTGGGGTCAGGGGAAGCTTTCTTT.

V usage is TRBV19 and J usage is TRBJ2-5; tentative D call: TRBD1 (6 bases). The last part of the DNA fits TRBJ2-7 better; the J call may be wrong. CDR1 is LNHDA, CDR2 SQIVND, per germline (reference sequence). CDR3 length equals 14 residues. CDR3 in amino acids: CASRFSQGNYEQYF. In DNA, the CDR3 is TGTGCCAGTAGGTTCTCGCAGGGGAACTACGAGCAGTACTTC.

The CDR3 sequence: CASSQVSTAEAFF. The DNA of the CDR3 is TGTGCCAGCAGCCAAGTTTCGACGGCCGAAGCTTTCTTT. This chain links TRBV14 with TRBJ1-1, with no clear D. Germline CDR1 reads SGHDN; CDR2 reads FVKESK. Trimming removed 1 base from V and 8 bases from J, with 11 bases in between. The CDR3 is made up of 13 amino acids.

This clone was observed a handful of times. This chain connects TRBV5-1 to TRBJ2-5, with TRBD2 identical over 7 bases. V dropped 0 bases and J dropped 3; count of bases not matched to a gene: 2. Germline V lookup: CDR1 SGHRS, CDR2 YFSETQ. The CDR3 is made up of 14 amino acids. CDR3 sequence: CASSLEGGEETQYF. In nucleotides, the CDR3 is TGCGCCAGCAGCTTGGAGGGAGGGGAAGAGACCCAGTACTTC. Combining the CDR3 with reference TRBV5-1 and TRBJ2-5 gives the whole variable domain KAGVTQTPRYLIKTRGQQVTLSCSPISGHRSVSWYQQTPGQGLQFLFEYFSETQRNKGNFPGRFSGRQFSNSRSEMNVSTLELGDSALYLCASSLEGGEETQYFGPGTRLLVL.

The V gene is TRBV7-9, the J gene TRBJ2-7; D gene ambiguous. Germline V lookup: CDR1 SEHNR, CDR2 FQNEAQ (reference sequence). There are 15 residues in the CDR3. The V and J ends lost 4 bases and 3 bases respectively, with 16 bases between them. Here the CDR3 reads CASSSQGPNSYEQYF. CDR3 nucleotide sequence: TGTGCCAGCAGCTCACAAGGCCCGAATAGCTACGAGCAGTACTTC. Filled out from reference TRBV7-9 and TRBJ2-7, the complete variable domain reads DTGVSQNPRHKITKRGQNVTFRCDPISEHNRLYWYRQTLGQGPEFLTYFQNEAQLEKSRLLSDRFSAERPKGSFSTLEIQRTEQGDSAMYLCASSSQGPNSYEQYFGPGTRLTVT.

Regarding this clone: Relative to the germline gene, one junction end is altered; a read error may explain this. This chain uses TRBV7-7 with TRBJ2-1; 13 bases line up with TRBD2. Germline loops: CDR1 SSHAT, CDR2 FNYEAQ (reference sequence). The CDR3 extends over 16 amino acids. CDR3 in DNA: TGTGCCAGCAGTTTTACTAGCGGGGGGGCCTATAATGAGCAGTTCTTC. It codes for CASSFTSGGAYNEQFF.

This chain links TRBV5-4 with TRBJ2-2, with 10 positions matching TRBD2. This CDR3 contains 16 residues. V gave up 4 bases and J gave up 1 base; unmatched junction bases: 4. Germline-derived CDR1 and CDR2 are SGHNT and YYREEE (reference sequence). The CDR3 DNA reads TGTGCCAGCAGCCGCCGACTAGCGGGGAACACCGGGGAGCTGTTTTTT. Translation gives CASSRRLAGNTGELFF.

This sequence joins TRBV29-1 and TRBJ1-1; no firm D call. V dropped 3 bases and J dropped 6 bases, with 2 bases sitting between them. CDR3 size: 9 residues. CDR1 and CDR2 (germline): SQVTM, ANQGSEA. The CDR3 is CSVEAEAFF. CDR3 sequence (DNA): TGCAGCGTTGAGGCTGAAGCTTTCTTT.

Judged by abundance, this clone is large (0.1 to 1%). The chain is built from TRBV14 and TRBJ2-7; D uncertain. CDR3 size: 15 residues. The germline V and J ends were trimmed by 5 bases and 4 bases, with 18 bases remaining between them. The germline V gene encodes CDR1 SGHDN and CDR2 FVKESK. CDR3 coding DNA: TGTGCCAGCAGCTTAGGCCTTTGGGGTGATTACGAGCAGTACTTC. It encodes CASSLGLWGDYEQYF.

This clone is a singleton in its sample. In nucleotides, the CDR3 is TGCAGCGGCGGACTGACGAACACTGAAGCTTTCTTT. It translates to CSGGLTNTEAFF. This chain links TRBV29-1 with TRBJ1-1; D is unclear. The length of the CDR3 is 12 residues. From germline, CDR1 is SQVTM and CDR2 ANQGSEA. V was clipped by 7 bases and J by 1 base, with 10 bases between them.

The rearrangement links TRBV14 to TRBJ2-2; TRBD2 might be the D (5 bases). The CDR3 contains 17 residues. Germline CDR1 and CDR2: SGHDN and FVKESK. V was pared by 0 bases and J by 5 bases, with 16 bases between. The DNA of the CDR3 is TGTGCCAGCAGCCAAGAGGGGAGTCTCGTAAATACCGGGGAGCTGTTTTTT. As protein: CASSQEGSLVNTGELFF.

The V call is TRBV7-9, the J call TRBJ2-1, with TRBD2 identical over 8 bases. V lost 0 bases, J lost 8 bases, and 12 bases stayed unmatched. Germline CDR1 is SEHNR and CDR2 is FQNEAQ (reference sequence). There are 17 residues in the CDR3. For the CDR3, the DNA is TGTGCCAGCAGCTTAGCGTTGTTCGGGGGGGCCGACGATGAGCAGTTCTTC. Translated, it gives CASSLALFGGADDEQFF. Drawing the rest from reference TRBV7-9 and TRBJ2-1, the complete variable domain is DTGVSQNPRHKITKRGQNVTFRCDPISEHNRLYWYRQTLGQGPEFLTYFQNEAQLEKSRLLSDRFSAERPKGSFSTLEIQRTEQGDSAMYLCASSLALFGGADDEQFFGPGTRLTVL.